These T cell receptor beta chains were read from a single sample in a study of CD8+ T cells in alopecia areata. Sequencing was performed with immunoSEQ multiplex PCR; in TCRdb, only in-frame clones are kept and a portion is missing. The profile shows about 200,000 clones, more than 55% of them singletons. The sequenced sample was CD4+ T cells sorted from blood, obtained around week 50, from a patient treated with tofacitinib. Source of these receptors: a human donor with alopecia areata. Both conserved end residues are part of each CDR3. The D gene is left open where the match is weak. A row's size may be missing; if present it is once, few, many or a size class.

len: 15; j_gene: TRBJ2-5; abundance: .; v_gene: TRBV9; d_gene: TRBD1; CDR3nt: TGTGCCAGCAGCGTTAGGACAGGTTTAACAGAGACCCAGTACTTC; CDR3aa: CASSVRTGLTETQYF
len: 15; j_gene: TRBJ2-7; abundance: .; v_gene: TRBV18; d_gene: TRBD2; CDR3nt: TGTGCCAGTCGCCCTTCTAGCGGGGGTCGGCAAGAGCAGTACTTC; CDR3aa: CASRPSSGGRQEQYF
len: 13; j_gene: TRBJ2-1; abundance: .; v_gene: TRBV29-1; d_gene: .; CDR3nt: TGCAGCGTTGGAGAACAGGGGAGGAATGAGCAGTTCTTC; CDR3aa: CSVGEQGRNEQFF
len: 13; j_gene: TRBJ2-7; abundance: .; v_gene: TRBV19; d_gene: .; CDR3nt: TGTGCCAGTAGGCAGGCGGCAACCTACGAGCAGTACTTC; CDR3aa: CASRQAATYEQYF
len: 16; j_gene: TRBJ2-3; abundance: .; v_gene: TRBV4-3; d_gene: .; CDR3nt: TGCGCCAGCAGCCAAGAGGGCAGGAGTAGCACAGATACGCAGTATTTT; CDR3aa: CASSQEGRSSTDTQYF
len: 13; j_gene: TRBJ1-2; abundance: .; v_gene: TRBV29-1; d_gene: .; CDR3nt: TGCAGCGTCCGACGTTGGGACCTTGGGGGCTACACCTTC; CDR3aa: CSVRRWDLGGYTF
len: 14; j_gene: TRBJ2-4; abundance: .; v_gene: TRBV2; d_gene: .; CDR3nt: TGTGCCAGCAGCTGGCCCATAGCCAAAAACATTCAGTACTTC; CDR3aa: CASSWPIAKNIQYF
len: 13; j_gene: TRBJ1-2; abundance: few; v_gene: TRBV4-3; d_gene: TRBD1; CDR3nt: TGCGCCAGCAGCCCGGGACAGGGCTATGGCTACACCTTC; CDR3aa: CASSPGQGYGYTF
len: 16; j_gene: TRBJ2-2; abundance: once; v_gene: TRBV9; d_gene: .; CDR3nt: TGTGCCAGCAGCGTAGACAGTGGACCAGACACCGGGGAGCTGTTTTTT; CDR3aa: CASSVDSGPDTGELFF
len: 17; j_gene: TRBJ2-7; abundance: few; v_gene: TRBV15; d_gene: TRBD2; CDR3nt: TGTGCCACCAGCAGAGCCGTTTTTAGCGGGGAACCCTACGAGCAGTACTTC; CDR3aa: CATSRAVFSGEPYEQYF
len: 13; j_gene: TRBJ1-6; abundance: .; v_gene: TRBV27; d_gene: .; CDR3nt: TGTGCCAGCAGTTTACTGAATAATTCACCCCTCCACTTT; CDR3aa: CASSLLNNSPLHF
len: 13; j_gene: TRBJ1-6; abundance: .; v_gene: TRBV9; d_gene: TRBD1; CDR3nt: TGTGCCAGCAACGGACAGGGCAATTCACCCCTCCACTTT; CDR3aa: CASNGQGNSPLHF
len: 15; j_gene: TRBJ1-6; abundance: .; v_gene: TRBV11-3; d_gene: .; CDR3nt: TGTGCCAGCAGCTCCGGCCCTAACAGGAATTCACCCCTCCACTTT; CDR3aa: CASSSGPNRNSPLHF
len: 13; j_gene: TRBJ2-1; abundance: .; v_gene: TRBV18; d_gene: .; CDR3nt: TGTGCCAGCTCACCACCGAACTACAATGAGCAGTTCTTC; CDR3aa: CASSPPNYNEQFF